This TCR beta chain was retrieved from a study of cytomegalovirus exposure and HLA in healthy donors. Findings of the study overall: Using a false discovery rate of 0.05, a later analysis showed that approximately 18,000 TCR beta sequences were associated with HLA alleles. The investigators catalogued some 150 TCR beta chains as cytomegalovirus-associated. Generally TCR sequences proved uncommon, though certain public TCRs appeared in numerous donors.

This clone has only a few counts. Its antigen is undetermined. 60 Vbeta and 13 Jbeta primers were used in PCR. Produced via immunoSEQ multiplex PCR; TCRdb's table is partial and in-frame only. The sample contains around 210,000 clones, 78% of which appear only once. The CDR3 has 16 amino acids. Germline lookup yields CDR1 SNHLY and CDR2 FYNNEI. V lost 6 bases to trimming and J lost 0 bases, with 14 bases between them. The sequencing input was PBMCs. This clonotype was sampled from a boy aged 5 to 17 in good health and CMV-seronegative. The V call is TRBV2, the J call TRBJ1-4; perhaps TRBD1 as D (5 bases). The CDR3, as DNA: TGTGCCAGCAGGCTAGGGGCAATCTCAACTAATGAAAAACTGTTTTTT. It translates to CASRLGAISTNEKLFF.